A selection of T cell receptor beta chains follows, all from one sample in a study of blood T cell repertoires in COVID-19. Profiled with immunoSEQ multiplex PCR; TCRdb holds only in-frame clones, not every one. This sample yields hundreds of thousands of clones, of which around 89% are seen a single time; roughly 1.2% belongs to the top ten. Sequencing was performed on PBMCs or T cells enriched from blood (not recorded which). These receptors originate from a woman aged 40 to 55 with acute COVID-19. CDR3s leave out the opening cysteine and the closing phenylalanine or tryptophan.

TRBJ2-2 | TRBV4-1 | ASSHVRVTGELF
TRBJ1-1 | TRBV19 | ASSIRVRNTEAF
TRBJ2-1 | TRBV18 | ASSPPGRDFAYNEQF
TRBJ1-2 | TRBV28 | ASSPSVLYGYT
TRBJ2-7 | TRBV3-1/TRBV3-2 | ASSQDPGREQY
TRBJ2-7 | TRBV28 | ASRPGQGFSLYEQY
TRBJ2-1 | TRBV27 | ASSRGDSLYNEQF
TRBJ1-2 | TRBV24-1 | ATSDPDRAYT
TRBJ1-1 | TRBV7-8 | ASSLVGGNTEAF
TRBJ1-2 | TRBV7-8 | ASSLGQGSNGYT
TRBJ1-2 | TRBV7-2 | ASSLVGTGGSAWGYT
TRBJ1-5 | TRBV2 | ASSELGQAYSNQPQH
TRBJ2-1 | TRBV5-4 | ASSLGSGNHNEQF
TRBJ2-5 | TRBV6-2/TRBV6-3 | ASSWTGGETQY
TRBJ2-7 | TRBV3-1/TRBV3-2 | ASSQGFGAGGYEQY
TRBJ2-1 | TRBV11-3 | ASSSWTSGSGHEQF
TRBJ1-1 | TRBV5-8 | ASSLAGRAGVEAF
TRBJ2-7 | TRBV7-9 | ASSLGGYYEQY
TRBJ2-1 | TRBV30 | AWSPLEGQGAHNEQF
TRBJ2-3 | TRBV30 | AWSVTSGTDTQY
TRBJ2-1 | TRBV12-5 | ASGLVIGGEQF
TRBJ1-2 | TRBV6-5 | ASRSPTGTYGYT
TRBJ1-2 | TRBV9 | ASSGAGDRGYLRGYT
TRBJ2-7 | TRBV7-8 | ASSPRMSSYEQY
TRBJ2-3 | TRBV7-8 | ASSLIQSPPTDTQY
TRBJ1-4 | TRBV6-5 | ASNRGFSEKLF
TRBJ1-5 | TRBV7-2 | ASSVQGDQPQH
TRBJ2-6 | TRBV3-1/TRBV3-2 | ASSLTSTVSGANVLT
TRBJ2-6 | TRBV11-2 | ASSLDTADRVGGANVLT
TRBJ1-5 | TRBV6-1 | ASSEGTGVSNQPQH
TRBJ2-1 | TRBV15 | ATSRGTTDYNEQF
TRBJ2-1 | TRBV25-1 | ASSAPPTSGSYEQF
TRBJ1-4 | TRBV6-5 | ASSTGTGGEKLF
TRBJ1-6 | TRBV4-3 | ASSQGRTGGASPLH
TRBJ1-5 | TRBV10-2 | ASRVGQGAVGKQPQH